This TCR beta chain was sequenced in a study of T cell repertoires in cytomegalovirus infection (dated by TCRdb to about 2019). As for the study more broadly: The peptide stimulations were aimed at well-studied HLA-B-restricted epitopes as well as recently identified HLA-C-restricted CMV epitopes, whose presentation resists viral immunomodulation. Because public TCR beta signatures pointed to carriage of CMV infection together with the matching HLA type, the HLA type of each donor mattered for the analysis.

Points on this clonotype: Its specific antigen is unknown. No much larger clone exists at a distance of one base, and base qualities are not known.

The CDR3 contains 12 residues, cysteine and phenylalanine counted. Only CDR3 DNA remains: 36 bases, in frame from the first base. V is clipped by 11 bases and J by 6 bases, and the sequence between their germline boundaries is 16 bases long. CDR1 SNHLY and CDR2 FYNNEI were looked up in the germline V gene. Broad study findings and their caveats: In the ex vivo response, HLA-C-restricted CMV-specific TCR beta clonotypes were dominant, and in two of eight donors the single most frequent clonotype came from this HLA-C-restricted group. In both this cohort and an independent roughly 400-donor cohort, the cumulative frequency of public TCR beta family members distinguished carriers of CMV infection plus the relevant HLA type.

TCRdb records Illumina HiSeq 1500 as the sequencer. TCRdb reworked the public reads: Q25 trimming with fastp, MiXCR clone assembly, productive beta chains retained. For every CDR3 protein sequence, its rows merge into one entry that carries the most common genes and DNA. This sample gives around 570,000 distinct CDR3 sequences in total; just under 40% of them show up just once. The top ten hold 48% of the sample. The treatment or condition label, as the study defines it: in vitro stimulation with specific CMV peptide epitopes to enrich CMV-specific T cells. This TCR came from a human donor in good health (CMV status not recorded). Some clones in this sample may be carry-over from other donors' samples. In this chain, TRBV2 is recombined with TRBJ1-1; TRBD1 is a weak D gene call, 5 bases matching. The material sequenced was cultured PBMCs, taken from culture after CMV antigen stimulation. Here the CDR3 is given as CAGGRGRAEAFF. The sequenced DNA: TGTGCCGGAGGGCGGGGACGGGCTGAAGCTTTCTTT.